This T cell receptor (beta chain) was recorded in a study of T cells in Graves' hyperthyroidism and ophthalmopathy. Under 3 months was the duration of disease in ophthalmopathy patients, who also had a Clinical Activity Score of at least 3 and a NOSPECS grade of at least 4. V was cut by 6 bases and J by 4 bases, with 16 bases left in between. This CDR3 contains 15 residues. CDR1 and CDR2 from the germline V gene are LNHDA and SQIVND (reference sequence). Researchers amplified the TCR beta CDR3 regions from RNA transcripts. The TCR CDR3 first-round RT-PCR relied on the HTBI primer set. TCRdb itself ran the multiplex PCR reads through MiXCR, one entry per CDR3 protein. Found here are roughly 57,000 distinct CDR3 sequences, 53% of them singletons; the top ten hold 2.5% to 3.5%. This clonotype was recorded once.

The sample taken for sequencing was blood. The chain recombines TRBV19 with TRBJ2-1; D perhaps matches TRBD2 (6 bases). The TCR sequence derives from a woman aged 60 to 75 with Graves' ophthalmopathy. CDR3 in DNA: TGTGCCAGTAGCCCAACTAACGGGAGATACAATGAGCAGTTCTTC. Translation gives CASSPTNGRYNEQFF.